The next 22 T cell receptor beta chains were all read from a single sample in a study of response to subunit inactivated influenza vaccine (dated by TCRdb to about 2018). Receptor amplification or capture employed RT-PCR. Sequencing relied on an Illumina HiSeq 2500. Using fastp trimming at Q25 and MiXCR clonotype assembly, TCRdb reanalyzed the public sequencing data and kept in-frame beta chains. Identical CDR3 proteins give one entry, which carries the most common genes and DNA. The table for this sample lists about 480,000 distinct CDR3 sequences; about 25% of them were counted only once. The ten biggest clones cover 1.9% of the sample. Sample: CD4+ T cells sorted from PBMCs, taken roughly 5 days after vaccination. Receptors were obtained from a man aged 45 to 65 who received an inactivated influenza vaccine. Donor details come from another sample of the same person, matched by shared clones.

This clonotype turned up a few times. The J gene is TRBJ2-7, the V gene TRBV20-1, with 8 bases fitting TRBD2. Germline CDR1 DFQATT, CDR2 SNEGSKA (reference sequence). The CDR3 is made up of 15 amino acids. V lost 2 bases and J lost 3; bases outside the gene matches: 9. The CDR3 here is CSARRSGGRNYEQYF. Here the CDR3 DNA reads TGCAGTGCTAGACGTTCTGGCGGGAGGAACTACGAGCAGTACTTC.

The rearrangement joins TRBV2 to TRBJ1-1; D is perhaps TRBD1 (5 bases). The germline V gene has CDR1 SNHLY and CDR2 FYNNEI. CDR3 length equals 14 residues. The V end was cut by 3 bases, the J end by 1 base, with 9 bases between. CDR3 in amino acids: CASSDRTQNTEAFF. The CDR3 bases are TGTGCCAGCAGTGATCGGACACAGAACACTGAAGCTTTCTTT.

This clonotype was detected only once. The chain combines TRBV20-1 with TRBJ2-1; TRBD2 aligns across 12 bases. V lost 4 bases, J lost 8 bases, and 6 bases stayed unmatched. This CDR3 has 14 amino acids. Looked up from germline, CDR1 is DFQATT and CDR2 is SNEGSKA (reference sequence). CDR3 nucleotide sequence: TGCAGTGCTACGACTAGCGGGAGACGCGATGAGCAGTTCTTC. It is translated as CSATTSGRRDEQFF.

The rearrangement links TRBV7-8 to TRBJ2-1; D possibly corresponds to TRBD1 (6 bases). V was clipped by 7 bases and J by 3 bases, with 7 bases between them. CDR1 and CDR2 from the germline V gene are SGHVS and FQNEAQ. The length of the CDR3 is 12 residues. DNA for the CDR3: TGTGCCAGCACAGGGGACTACAATGAGCAGTTCTTC. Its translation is CASTGDYNEQFF.

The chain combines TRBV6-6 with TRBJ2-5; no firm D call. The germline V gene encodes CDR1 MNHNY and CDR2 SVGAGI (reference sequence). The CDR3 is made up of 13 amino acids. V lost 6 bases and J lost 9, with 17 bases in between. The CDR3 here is CASSQKPPWAQYF. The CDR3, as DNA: TGTGCCAGCAGCCAAAAACCGCCCTGGGCCCAGTACTTC.

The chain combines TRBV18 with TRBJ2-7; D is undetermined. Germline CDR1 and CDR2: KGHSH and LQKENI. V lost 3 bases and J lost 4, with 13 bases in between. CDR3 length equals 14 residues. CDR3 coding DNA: TGTGCCAGCTCACCCCCCGCCGTTGGTTACGAGCAGTACTTC. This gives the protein CASSPPAVGYEQYF.

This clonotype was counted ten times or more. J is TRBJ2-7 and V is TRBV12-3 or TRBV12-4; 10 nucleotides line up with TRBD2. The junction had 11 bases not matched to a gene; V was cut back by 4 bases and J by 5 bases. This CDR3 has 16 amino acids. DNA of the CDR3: TGTGCCAGCAGTTGGGGCGGGACTAGCGCTATGGACGAGCAGTACTTC. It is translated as CASSWGGTSAMDEQYF.

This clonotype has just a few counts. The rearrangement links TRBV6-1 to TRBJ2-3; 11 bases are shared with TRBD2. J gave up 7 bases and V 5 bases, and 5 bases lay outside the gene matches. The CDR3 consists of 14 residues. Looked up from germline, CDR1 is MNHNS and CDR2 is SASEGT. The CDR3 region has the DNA TGTGCCAGCAGTACGGGACTAGCGGACTATACGCAGTATTTT. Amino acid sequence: CASSTGLADYTQYF.

The CDR3 sequence: CASSLSGTGQPQHF. In DNA, the CDR3 is TGCGCCAGCAGCTTGAGTGGGACGGGGCAGCCCCAGCATTTT. This sequence joins TRBV5-1 and TRBJ1-5; weak D call: TRBD1 (5 bases). Germline CDR1 reads SGHRS; CDR2 reads YFSETQ. The CDR3 spans 14 residues. V was cut by 1 base and J by 7 bases, with 12 bases left in between.

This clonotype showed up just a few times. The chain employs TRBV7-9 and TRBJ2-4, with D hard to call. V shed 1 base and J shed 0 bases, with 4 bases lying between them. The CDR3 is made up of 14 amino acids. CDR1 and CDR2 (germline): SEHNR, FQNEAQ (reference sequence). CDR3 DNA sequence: TGTGCCAGCAGCTTAGATGGAGCCAAAAACATTCAGTACTTC. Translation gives CASSLDGAKNIQYF. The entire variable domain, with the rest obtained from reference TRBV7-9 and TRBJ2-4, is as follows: DTGVSQNPRHKITKRGQNVTFRCDPISEHNRLYWYRQTLGQGPEFLTYFQNEAQLEKSRLLSDRFSAERPKGSFSTLEIQRTEQGDSAMYLCASSLDGAKNIQYFGAGTRLSVL.

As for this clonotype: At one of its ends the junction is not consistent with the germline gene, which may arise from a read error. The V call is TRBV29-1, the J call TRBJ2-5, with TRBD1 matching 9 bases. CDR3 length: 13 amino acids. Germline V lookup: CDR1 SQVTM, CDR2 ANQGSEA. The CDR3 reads CSVEGQGTETQYF. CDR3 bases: TGCAGCGTGGAAGGACAGGGGACGGAGACCCAGTACTTC.

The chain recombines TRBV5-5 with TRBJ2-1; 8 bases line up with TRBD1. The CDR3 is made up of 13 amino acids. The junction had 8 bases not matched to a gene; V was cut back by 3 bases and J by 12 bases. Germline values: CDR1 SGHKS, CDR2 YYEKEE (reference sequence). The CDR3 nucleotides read TGTGCCAGCAGCTCGGACAGGGCCCAAGGGCAGTTCTTC. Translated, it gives CASSSDRAQGQFF.

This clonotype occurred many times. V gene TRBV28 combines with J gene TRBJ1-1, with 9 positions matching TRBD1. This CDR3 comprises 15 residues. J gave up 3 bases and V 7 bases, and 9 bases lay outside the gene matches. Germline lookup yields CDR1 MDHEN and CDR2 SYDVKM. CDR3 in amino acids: CASTLVGTGHTEAFF. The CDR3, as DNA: TGTGCCAGCACTCTCGTGGGGACAGGGCACACTGAAGCTTTCTTT.

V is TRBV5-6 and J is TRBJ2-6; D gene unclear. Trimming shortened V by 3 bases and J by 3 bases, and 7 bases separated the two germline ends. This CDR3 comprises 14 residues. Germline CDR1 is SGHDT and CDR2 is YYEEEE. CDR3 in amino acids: CASSSPGGANVLTF. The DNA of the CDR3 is TGTGCCAGCAGCTCCCCTGGTGGGGCCAACGTCCTGACTTTC.

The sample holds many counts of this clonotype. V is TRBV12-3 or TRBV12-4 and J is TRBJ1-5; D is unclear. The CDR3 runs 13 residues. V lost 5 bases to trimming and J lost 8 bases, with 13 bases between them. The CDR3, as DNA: TGTGCCAGCAGTGTATCGGGCGGAGAGCCCCAGCATTTT. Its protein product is CASSVSGGEPQHF.

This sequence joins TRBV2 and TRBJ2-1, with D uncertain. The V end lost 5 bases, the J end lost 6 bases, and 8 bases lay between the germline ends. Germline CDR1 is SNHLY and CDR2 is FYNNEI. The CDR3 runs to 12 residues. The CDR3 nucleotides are TGTGCCAGCAGTCAGGTCCCCAATGAGCAGTTCTTC. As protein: CASSQVPNEQFF.

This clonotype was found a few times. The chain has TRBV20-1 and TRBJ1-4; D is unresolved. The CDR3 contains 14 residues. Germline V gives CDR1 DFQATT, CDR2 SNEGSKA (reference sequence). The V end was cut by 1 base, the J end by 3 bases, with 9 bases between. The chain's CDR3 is CSARGRHANEKLFF. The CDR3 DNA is TGCAGTGCTAGAGGACGTCACGCTAATGAAAAACTGTTTTTT.

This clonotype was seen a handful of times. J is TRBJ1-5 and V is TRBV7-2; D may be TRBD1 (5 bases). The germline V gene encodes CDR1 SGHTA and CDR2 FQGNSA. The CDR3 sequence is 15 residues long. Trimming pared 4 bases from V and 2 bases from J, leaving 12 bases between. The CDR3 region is CASSWGVLRNQPQHF. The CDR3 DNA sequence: TGTGCCAGCAGCTGGGGGGTACTGCGCAATCAGCCCCAGCATTTT.

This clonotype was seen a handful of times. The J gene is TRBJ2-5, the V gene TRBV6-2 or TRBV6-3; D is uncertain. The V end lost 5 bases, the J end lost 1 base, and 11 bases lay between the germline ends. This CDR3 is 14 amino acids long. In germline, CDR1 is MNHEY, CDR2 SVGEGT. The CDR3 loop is CASSPFSRQETQYF. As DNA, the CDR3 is TGTGCCAGCAGTCCCTTTTCTCGCCAAGAGACCCAGTACTTC.

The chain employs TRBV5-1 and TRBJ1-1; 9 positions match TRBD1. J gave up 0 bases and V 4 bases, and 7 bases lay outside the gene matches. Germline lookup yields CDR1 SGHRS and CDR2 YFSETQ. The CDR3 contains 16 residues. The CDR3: CASSPGTGLMNTEAFF. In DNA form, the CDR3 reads TGCGCCAGCAGCCCAGGGACAGGGTTAATGAACACTGAAGCTTTCTTT.

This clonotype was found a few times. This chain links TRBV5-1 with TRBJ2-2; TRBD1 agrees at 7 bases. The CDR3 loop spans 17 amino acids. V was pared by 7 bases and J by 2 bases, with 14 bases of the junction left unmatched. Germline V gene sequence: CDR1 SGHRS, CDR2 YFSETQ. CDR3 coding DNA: TGCGCCAGCGATACAGGGGCATCAACTTTTAACACCGGGGAGCTGTTTTTT. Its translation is CASDTGASTFNTGELFF.

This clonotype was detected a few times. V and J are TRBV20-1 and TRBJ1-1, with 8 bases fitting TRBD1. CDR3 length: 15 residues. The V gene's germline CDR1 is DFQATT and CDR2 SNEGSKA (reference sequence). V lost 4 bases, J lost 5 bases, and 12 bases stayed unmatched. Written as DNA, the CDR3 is TGCAGTGCTAAACCACAATATCAGGGGGCAACTGAAGCTTTCTTT. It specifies CSAKPQYQGATEAFF.